The next 30 T cell receptor beta chains were all read from a single sample in a study of cytomegalovirus exposure and HLA in healthy donors. Clones were sequenced by immunoSEQ multiplex PCR, and TCRdb holds only the in-frame ones, with some missing. Of 250,000 or so clones in the sample, around nine tenths were seen once. The sample comprised PBMCs. These receptors originate from a man in his late teens or twenties in good health and CMV-seronegative.

This chain connects TRBV4-1 to TRBJ1-6, with TRBD1 identical over 8 bases. With V trimmed by 4 bases and J by 7 bases, 3 bases remained unmatched. Germline CDR1 MGHRA, CDR2 YSYEKL. The CDR3 extends over 14 amino acids. CDR3 in amino acids: CASSLGQENSPLHF. In nucleotides, the CDR3 is TGCGCCAGCAGCCTGGGACAGGAGAATTCACCCCTCCACTTT.

The chain links TRBV4-3 to TRBJ1-3; the D gene is possibly TRBD1 (6 bases). Trimming shortened V by 0 bases and J by 0 bases, and 12 bases separated the two germline ends. The CDR3 totals 17 residues. CDR1 LGHNA and CDR2 YSLEER come from the germline V gene. The CDR3 DNA sequence: TGCGCCAGCAGCCAAGATATAAGGGGGAGCTCTGGAAACACCATATATTTT. Its translation is CASSQDIRGSSGNTIYF.

This clone appeared a single time. This chain joins TRBV19 and TRBJ1-5, with 9 bases aligning to TRBD1. The ends lost 2 bases at V and 8 bases at J; junction bases unmatched: 7. The CDR3 runs to 15 residues. The germline CDR1 and CDR2 sequences are LNHDA and SQIVND (reference sequence). For the CDR3, the DNA is TGTGCCAGTAGTATACAGACAGGGGGTCGAGAGCCCCAGCATTTT. This codes for CASSIQTGGREPQHF.

This chain links TRBV4-1 with TRBJ1-1; TRBD1 is a possible D gene (5 bases). This CDR3 has 16 amino acids. With 0 bases removed from V and 5 bases from J, the gap between germline ends came to 16 bases. CDR1 and CDR2 from the germline V gene are MGHRA and YSYEKL. CDR3 residues: CASSQDLAGLGTEAFF. DNA for the CDR3: TGCGCCAGCAGCCAAGATCTCGCGGGGCTGGGGACTGAAGCTTTCTTT.

The chain uses TRBV20-1 and TRBJ1-6, with D unresolved. This CDR3 comprises 11 residues. Germline loops: CDR1 DFQATT, CDR2 SNEGSKA (reference sequence). V dropped 2 bases and J dropped 9 bases, with 5 bases sitting between them. In DNA, the CDR3 is TGCAGTGCTAGATCGGTTTCACCCCTCCACTTT. Encoded protein: CSARSVSPLHF.

V is TRBV14 and J is TRBJ2-7; D perhaps matches TRBD1 (5 bases). Trimming stripped 3 bases from V and 5 bases from J, with 11 bases between. Germline CDR1 SGHDN, CDR2 FVKESK. This CDR3 contains 13 residues. CDR3 region: CASSHASGNEQYF. The CDR3 DNA sequence: TGTGCCAGCAGCCACGCGTCAGGGAACGAGCAGTACTTC. Based on the CDR3 plus reference TRBV14 and TRBJ2-7, the full variable domain is EAGVTQFPSHSVIEKGQTVTLRCDPISGHDNLYWYRRVMGKEIKFLLHFVKESKQDESGMPNNRFLAERTGGTYSTLKVQPAELEDSGVYFCASSHASGNEQYFGPGTRLTVT.

The chain carries TRBV6-5 and TRBJ2-5; 7 bases line up with TRBD1. V lost 8 bases to trimming and J lost 1 base; unmatched junction nucleotides: 10. The length of the CDR3 is 15 residues. CDR1 MNHEY and CDR2 SVGAGI come from the germline V gene. This CDR3 is CASAEGQRLQETQYF. CDR3 DNA sequence: TGTGCCAGCGCAGAGGGACAGCGACTCCAAGAGACCCAGTACTTC.

This clone has more than one count but fewer than ten. V is TRBV6-1 and J is TRBJ1-5; 7 nucleotides line up with TRBD1. Germline-derived CDR1 and CDR2 are MNHNS and SASEGT. The CDR3 length is 15 residues. V gave up 4 bases and J gave up 6 bases; unmatched junction bases: 9. The CDR3 region is CASSADRQGVQPQHF. The CDR3 coding sequence is TGTGCCAGCAGTGCCGACCGACAGGGCGTTCAGCCCCAGCATTTT.

This clone has just a few counts. The V and J genes are TRBV28 and TRBJ1-2, with D perhaps matching TRBD1 (6 bases). The CDR3 spans 13 residues. The germline V gene encodes CDR1 MDHEN and CDR2 SYDVKM. V lost 8 bases and J lost 5, with 15 bases in between. The CDR3: CASGAWTDYGYTF. The CDR3 DNA reads TGTGCCAGCGGGGCTTGGACAGATTATGGCTACACCTTC.

V is TRBV2 and J is TRBJ2-3; D is unresolved. The CDR3 is made up of 12 amino acids. The germline V gene has CDR1 SNHLY and CDR2 FYNNEI. Trimming shortened V by 2 bases and J by 6 bases, and 6 bases separated the two germline ends. The CDR3 nucleotides read TGTGCCAGCAGTGAACAGGTTGATACGCAGTATTTT. It yields the protein CASSEQVDTQYF.

The gene calls are TRBV27 and TRBJ2-2; the match to TRBD1 covers 7 bases. Germline loops: CDR1 MNHEY, CDR2 SMNVEV (reference sequence). This CDR3 region has 14 residues. Trimming cost V 5 bases and J 6 bases; bases outside gene matches: 6. The CDR3 nucleotides read TGTGCCAGCAGTCCTCGGACAGGCCCCGGGGAGCTGTTTTTT. Translation: CASSPRTGPGELFF.

The V call is TRBV7-2, the J call TRBJ2-7; unclear D gene. V lost 0 bases and J 3 bases, leaving 9 bases between the germline ends. Germline assignment: CDR1 SGHTA and CDR2 FQGNSA. The CDR3 totals 14 residues. The CDR3 protein is CASSLAQRVYEQYF. The CDR3 nucleotides read TGTGCCAGCAGCTTAGCCCAAAGAGTCTACGAGCAGTACTTC.

This rearrangement joins TRBV9 to TRBJ1-1; D is unclear. V was cut by 4 bases and J by 3 bases, with 10 bases left in between. Germline CDR1 is SGDLS and CDR2 is YYNGEE. The CDR3 is 13 amino acids. CDR3 DNA: TGTGCCAGCAGCTACTTACTAGACACTGAAGCTTTCTTT. It specifies CASSYLLDTEAFF.

V gene TRBV6-5 combines with J gene TRBJ1-3, with D possibly TRBD1 on 6 matching bases. The germline V gene has CDR1 MNHEY and CDR2 SVGAGI. V dropped 7 bases and J dropped 7 bases, with 17 bases sitting between them. CDR3 length equals 14 residues. This chain's CDR3 is CASTERGGVNTIYF. CDR3 DNA: TGTGCCAGCACCGAGAGAGGGGGAGTGAACACCATATATTTT.

V and J are TRBV14 and TRBJ2-3; D possibly corresponds to TRBD1 (6 bases). V lost 4 bases to trimming and J lost 0 bases, with 14 bases between them. Germline CDR1 reads SGHDN; CDR2 reads FVKESK. This CDR3 region has 16 residues. The CDR3 spells CASSLGTFSSTDTQYF. The CDR3 DNA reads TGTGCCAGCAGCCTGGGGACATTTTCTAGCACAGATACGCAGTATTTT.

The chain has TRBV19 and TRBJ1-5; 9 bases are a match to TRBD1. CDR1 and CDR2 (germline): LNHDA, SQIVND (reference sequence). V gave up 7 bases and J gave up 6 bases; unmatched junction bases: 16. The CDR3 is 17 amino acids. The CDR3 region has the DNA TGTGCCAGTATTGGGTCTGGTCGGACAGGGGCTGGTCAGCCCCAGCATTTT. Its protein is CASIGSGRTGAGQPQHF. The whole variable domain, filled in from reference TRBV19 and TRBJ1-5, reads DGGITQSPKYLFRKEGQNVTLSCEQNLNHDAMYWYRQDPGQGLRLIYYSQIVNDFQKGDIAEGYSVSREKKESFPLTVTSAQKNPTAFYLCASIGSGRTGAGQPQHFGDGTRLSIL.

The chain is built from TRBV20-1 and TRBJ2-7; tentatively, D is TRBD2 (6 bases). This CDR3 has 11 amino acids. Per the germline V gene, CDR1 is DFQATT and CDR2 is SNEGSKA (reference sequence). V lost 6 bases and J 3 bases, leaving 9 bases between the germline ends. CDR3 protein: CSAGDFYEQYF. DNA of the CDR3: TGCAGTGCGGGGGACTTCTACGAGCAGTACTTC.

V gene TRBV5-1 combines with J gene TRBJ2-7; TRBD1 is a possible D gene (6 bases). CDR3 length equals 15 residues. The V gene's germline CDR1 is SGHRS and CDR2 YFSETQ. The V end was cut by 0 bases, the J end by 0 bases, with 10 bases between. The CDR3 DNA follows: TGCGCCAGCAGCTTGGAACAGGGCAGCTCCTACGAGCAGTACTTC. It translates to CASSLEQGSSYEQYF.

The genes are TRBV2 and TRBJ1-4; D is possibly TRBD1 (5 bases). This CDR3 comprises 13 residues. The germline V and J ends were trimmed by 7 bases and 8 bases, with 14 bases remaining between them. CDR1 is SNHLY, CDR2 FYNNEI, per germline. The CDR3 reads CASTGGFMEKLFF. CDR3 in DNA: TGTGCCAGCACGGGGGGGTTTATGGAAAAACTGTTTTTT.

This chain joins TRBV27 and TRBJ1-4, with D possibly matching TRBD1 (5 bases). Germline V CDR1 and CDR2: MNHEY, SMNVEV (reference sequence). The CDR3 sequence is 15 residues long. V lost 2 bases and J 2 bases, leaving 9 bases between the germline ends. This chain's CDR3 is CASSLRGSTNEKLFF. The CDR3 coding sequence is TGTGCCAGCAGTTTAAGGGGTTCGACTAATGAAAAACTGTTTTTT. Together with reference TRBV27 and TRBJ1-4, the CDR3 gives the full variable domain: EAQVTQNPRYLITVTGKKLTVTCSQNMNHEYMSWYRQDPGLGLRQIYYSMNVEVTDKGDVPEGYKVSRKEKRNFPLILESPSPNQTSLYFCASSLRGSTNEKLFFGSGTQLSVL.

This chain uses TRBV27 with TRBJ2-3, with 7 bases that match TRBD2. Germline loops: CDR1 MNHEY, CDR2 SMNVEV (reference sequence). CDR3 length equals 16 residues. J lost 0 bases, V lost 5 bases, and 8 bases had no gene match. The CDR3, as DNA: TGTGCCAGCAGTCATCCGCGAGCGGGAAGCACAGATACGCAGTATTTT. It encodes CASSHPRAGSTDTQYF.

This chain connects TRBV7-9 to TRBJ2-2, with 10 bases lining up with TRBD1. Germline-derived CDR1 and CDR2 are SEHNR and FQNEAQ (reference sequence). The CDR3 is 14 amino acids. With 10 bases clipped from V and 5 bases from J, the junction kept 7 bases outside the gene matches. The CDR3 reads CANRGQGITGELFF. CDR3 nucleotide sequence: TGTGCCAACCGGGGACAGGGGATTACCGGGGAGCTGTTTTTT.

This rearrangement joins TRBV6-1 to TRBJ2-7, with 10 bases matching TRBD2. With 5 bases clipped from V and 3 bases from J, the junction kept 4 bases outside the gene matches. Germline V gene sequence: CDR1 MNHNS, CDR2 SASEGT. CDR3 length: 14 amino acids. CDR3 sequence: CASSLGLADYEQYF. CDR3 DNA sequence: TGTGCCAGCAGTCTAGGACTAGCGGACTACGAGCAGTACTTC.

The chain uses TRBV6-5 and TRBJ1-1; 7 bases are a match to TRBD1. CDR1 MNHEY and CDR2 SVGAGI come from the germline V gene. The CDR3 sequence is 13 residues long. V lost 2 bases, J lost 7 bases, and 4 bases stayed unmatched. The DNA of the CDR3 is TGTGCCAGCAGTTACGCAGGGGGAGGTGAAGCTTTCTTT. Encoded protein: CASSYAGGGEAFF.

Remarks on this clone: This sample includes further DNA sequences coding for the same CDR3. This chain uses TRBV7-2 with TRBJ1-5, with 9 bases that match TRBD1. The CDR3 loop spans 14 amino acids. Germline V CDR1 and CDR2: SGHTA, FQGNSA. V lost 4 bases, J lost 4 bases, and 2 bases stayed unmatched. CDR3 region: CASSYGQGNQPQHF. As DNA, the CDR3 is TGTGCCAGCAGCTACGGACAGGGGAATCAGCCCCAGCATTTT.

This clone was counted a single time. The chain combines TRBV28 with TRBJ1-5, with TRBD1 identical over 7 bases. V dropped 4 bases and J dropped 7; count of bases not matched to a gene: 4. CDR1 MDHEN and CDR2 SYDVKM come from the germline V gene. The CDR3 loop spans 13 amino acids. CDR3 bases: TGTGCCAGCAGTTCCAAGGGGGCCCAGCCCCAGCATTTT. Encoded protein: CASSSKGAQPQHF.

V usage is TRBV19 and J usage is TRBJ1-1, with 8 bases identical to TRBD1. V dropped 1 base and J dropped 4; count of bases not matched to a gene: 5. Germline values: CDR1 LNHDA, CDR2 SQIVND (reference sequence). CDR3 length: 15 residues. The CDR3 loop is CASSIGRQGSTEAFF. The DNA for the CDR3 is TGTGCCAGTAGTATAGGAAGACAGGGGAGCACTGAAGCTTTCTTT.

The CDR3, as DNA: TGTGCCAGCAGCCCCGGGACAGAGAATCAGCCCCAGCATTTT. This sequence encodes CASSPGTENQPQHF. The V gene is TRBV6-5, the J gene TRBJ1-5, with 7 bases identical to TRBD1. This CDR3 region has 14 residues. The germline CDR1 and CDR2 sequences are MNHEY and SVGAGI. Trimming cost V 6 bases and J 4 bases; bases outside gene matches: 6.

In the case of this clone: Without the conserved terminal phenylalanine or tryptophan, this CDR3 likely stems from a read error. The DNA is left out, because the CDR3 cannot be placed on it with certainty; the CDR3 is given as TCRdb lists it. The chain has TRBV11-3 and TRBJ1-2. Germline V gives CDR1 SGHNT, CDR2 YENEEA. Both ends counted, the CDR3 spans 10 residues. This CDR3 is CASSTYPLPG.

This chain connects TRBV9 to TRBJ2-1; tentative D call: TRBD2 (5 bases). The CDR3 runs to 15 residues. V was shortened by 2 bases and J by 0 bases, with 9 bases between the two germline ends. The germline CDR1 and CDR2 sequences are SGDLS and YYNGEE. DNA for the CDR3: TGTGCCAGCAGCGTCCAAGCGGTCTCCTACAATGAGCAGTTCTTC. Translating gives CASSVQAVSYNEQFF.